Listed below are T cell receptor beta chains from one sample, sequenced in a study of cytomegalovirus exposure and HLA in healthy donors. Profiling relied on immunoSEQ multiplex PCR, and the TCRdb table lists in-frame clones only, not all of them. The repertoire consists of approximately 120,000 clones, with approximately 73% occurring once and the leading ten covering about 8.4%. The sample was PBMCs. All receptors come from a man aged 35-49 years in good health and CMV-seronegative. Each CDR3 is given with its conserved first and last residue. The D gene is left open where the match is weak. Rows may omit the clone size; those that give it use once, few, many or a size class.

j_call v_call clone_size d_call cdr3_nt cdr3_aa
TRBJ1-4 TRBV7-9 NA NA TGTGCCAGCAGCCCTACGACTGGCCCTAATGAAAAACTGTTTTTT CASSPTTGPNEKLFF
TRBJ1-6 TRBV5-4 NA TRBD1 TGTGCCAGCAGCAAACAGGGGCGCAGAAATTCACCCCTCCACTTT CASSKQGRRNSPLHF
TRBJ1-4 TRBV4-2 NA TRBD1 TGTGCCAGCAGCCAAGAGGCGGGACAGGTTAATGAAAAACTGTTTTTT CASSQEAGQVNEKLFF
TRBJ2-7 TRBV5-1 NA TRBD1 TGCGCCAGCAGCTTGGGGGACAGGGCACACGAGCAGTACTTC CASSLGDRAHEQYF
TRBJ1-6 TRBV7-8 NA NA TGTGCCAGCAGCTTAGGGCGACTGGATTCACCCCTCCACTTT CASSLGRLDSPLHF
TRBJ2-2 TRBV19 few NA TGTGCCAGTAGTATAGATAAGCCAACCGGGGAGCTGTTTTTT CASSIDKPTGELFF
TRBJ2-5 TRBV5-4 NA TRBD1 TGTGCCAGCAGCTTAAACAGGGGGACGGGGGAGACCCAGTACTTC CASSLNRGTGETQYF
TRBJ2-7 TRBV2 NA NA TGTGCCAGCAGCGATGACAGCCTCAGCTCCTACGAGCAGTACTTC CASSDDSLSSYEQYF
TRBJ1-1 TRBV4-3 NA NA TGCGCCAGCAGCCAAGGAGGCCGGTGGGTGCGTATTGAAGCTTTCTTT CASSQGGRWVRIEAFF
TRBJ2-7 TRBV5-1 NA NA TGCGCCAGCAGCGTAGAAAGACACAACGAGCAGTACTTC CASSVERHNEQYF
TRBJ2-5 TRBV19 NA TRBD1 TGTGCCAGTAGTATAGCCGACAGGGGGCCTGGGAAGACCCAGTACTTC CASSIADRGPGKTQYF
TRBJ1-3 TRBV6-4 NA NA TGTGCCAGCAGGGACGGGCCCCACTCTGGAAACACCATATATTTT CASRDGPHSGNTIYF
TRBJ1-4 TRBV7-3 NA TRBD1 TGTGCCAGCAGCCTCCCGGGACAGGGGCGAGAGGAACTGTTTTTT CASSLPGQGREELFF
TRBJ1-4 TRBV7-8 NA NA TGTGCCAGCAGCTCTTACAGGGTTGCTAATGAAAAACTGTTTTTT CASSSYRVANEKLFF
TRBJ1-5 TRBV30 few NA TGTGCCTGGAGTGGCGGCGGGAATCAGCCCCAGCATTTT CAWSGGGNQPQHF
TRBJ2-5 TRBV7-2 NA NA TGTGCCAGCAGCTTAGGTTCAGAAGAGACCCAGTACTTC CASSLGSEETQYF
TRBJ1-3 TRBV28 NA TRBD1 TGTGCCGCTCAGCAGGGGGCAGCTGGAAACACCATATATTTT CAAQQGAAGNTIYF
TRBJ2-5 TRBV28 few NA TGTGCCAGCACCCCCCCCGGGAGCCTTTATGGGACCCAGTACTTC CASTPPGSLYGTQYF
TRBJ1-4 TRBV6-5 NA TRBD1 TGTGCCAGCAGCAGACAGGGGGACGGTGAAAAACTGTTTTTT CASSRQGDGEKLFF